This T cell receptor beta chain was documented in a study of blood T cell repertoires in COVID-19. Whole-study context: COVID-19 samples, acute and convalescent, were from the United States, Italy and Spain.

Cohort assignment relied on participant-reported clinical history. Two consecutive negative NP/OP PCR tests, clearance, or resolved symptoms defined Cohort 3 recovery. TCRdb's table, derived via immunoSEQ multiplex PCR, lists solely in-frame clones and lacks some. The sample yields around 310,000 clones, 70% to 90% seen once. CDR3 length: 15 amino acids. Germline CDR1 SEHNR, CDR2 FQNEAQ (reference sequence). V lost 3 bases and J lost 0; bases outside the gene matches: 4. V usage is TRBV7-9 and J usage is TRBJ2-7; 8 positions match TRBD2. Sequencing used PBMCs or T cells enriched from blood (not recorded which). The sequence was collected from a woman in her thirties or forties who had recovered from COVID-19. The DNA of the CDR3 is TGTGCCAGCAGCTTTACCGGACTAGCCTCCTACGAGCAGTACTTC. As protein: CASSFTGLASYEQYF.